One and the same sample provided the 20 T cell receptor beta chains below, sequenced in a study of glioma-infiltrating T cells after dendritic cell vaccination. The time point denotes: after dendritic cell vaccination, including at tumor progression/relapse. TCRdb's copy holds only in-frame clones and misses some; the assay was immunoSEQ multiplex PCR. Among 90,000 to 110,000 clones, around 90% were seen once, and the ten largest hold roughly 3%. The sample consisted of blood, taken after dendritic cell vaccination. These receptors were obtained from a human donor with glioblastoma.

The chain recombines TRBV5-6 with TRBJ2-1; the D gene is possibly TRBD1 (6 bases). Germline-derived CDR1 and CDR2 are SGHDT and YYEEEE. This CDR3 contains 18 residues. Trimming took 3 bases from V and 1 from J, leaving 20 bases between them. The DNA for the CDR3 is TGTGCCAGCAGCTATCCGACAGGCCTGGGTGCATCCTACAATGAGCAGTTCTTC. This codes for CASSYPTGLGASYNEQFF.

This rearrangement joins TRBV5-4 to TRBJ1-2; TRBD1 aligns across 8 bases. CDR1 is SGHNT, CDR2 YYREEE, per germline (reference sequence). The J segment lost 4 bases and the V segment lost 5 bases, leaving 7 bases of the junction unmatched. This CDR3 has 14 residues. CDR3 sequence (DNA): TGTGCCAGCAGACCTGCCACAGGGGGCTATGGCTACACCTTC. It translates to CASRPATGGYGYTF.

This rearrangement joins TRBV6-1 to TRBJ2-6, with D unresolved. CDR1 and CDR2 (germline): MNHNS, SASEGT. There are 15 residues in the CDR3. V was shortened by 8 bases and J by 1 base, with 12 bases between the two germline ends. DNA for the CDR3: TGTGCCAGCTCATCCGGAGTATCTGGGGCCAACGTCCTGACTTTC. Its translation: CASSSGVSGANVLTF.

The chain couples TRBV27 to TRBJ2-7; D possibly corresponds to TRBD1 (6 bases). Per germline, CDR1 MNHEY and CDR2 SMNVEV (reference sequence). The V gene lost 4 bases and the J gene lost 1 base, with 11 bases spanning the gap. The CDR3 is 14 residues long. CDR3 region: CASSSDSPSYEQYF. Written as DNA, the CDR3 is TGTGCCAGCAGTTCGGACAGTCCTTCCTACGAGCAGTACTTC.

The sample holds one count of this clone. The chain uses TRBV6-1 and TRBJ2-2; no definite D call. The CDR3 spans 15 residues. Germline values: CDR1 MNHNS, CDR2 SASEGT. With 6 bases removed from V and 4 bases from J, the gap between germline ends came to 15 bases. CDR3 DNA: TGTGCCAGCAGACTTCAGGTTTCAACCACCGGGGAGCTGTTTTTT. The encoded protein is CASRLQVSTTGELFF.

The CDR3 coding sequence is TGTGCCAGCAGCCCAAACTTAGACAGTGAAGCTTTCTTT. Translating gives CASSPNLDSEAFF. The V gene is TRBV7-8, the J gene TRBJ1-1; D possibly corresponds to TRBD1 (5 bases). V dropped 5 bases and J dropped 7 bases, with 14 bases sitting between them. The CDR3 spans 13 residues. Germline V gene lookup returns CDR1 SGHVS and CDR2 FQNEAQ. Full variable domain (remainder filled in from reference TRBV7-8 and TRBJ1-1): GAGVSQSPRYKVAKRGQDVALRCDPISGHVSLFWYQQALGQGPEFLTYFQNEAQLDKSGLPSDRFFAERPEGSVSTLKIQRTQQEDSAVYLCASSPNLDSEAFFGQGTRLTVV.

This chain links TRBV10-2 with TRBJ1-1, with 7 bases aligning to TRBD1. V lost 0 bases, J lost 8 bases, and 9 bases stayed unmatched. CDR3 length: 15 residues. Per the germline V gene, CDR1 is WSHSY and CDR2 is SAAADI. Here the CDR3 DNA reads TGCGCCAGCAGTGAGTCCGGCCCTTTGACAGGGGAAGCTTTCTTT. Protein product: CASSESGPLTGEAFF.

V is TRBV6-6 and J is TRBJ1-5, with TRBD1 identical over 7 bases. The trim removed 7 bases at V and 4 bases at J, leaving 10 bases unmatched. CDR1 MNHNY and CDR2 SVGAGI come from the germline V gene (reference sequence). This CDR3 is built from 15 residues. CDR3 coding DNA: TGTGCCAGCATCAGCGGACAGGAGCGAAATCAGCCCCAGCATTTT. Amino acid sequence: CASISGQERNQPQHF.

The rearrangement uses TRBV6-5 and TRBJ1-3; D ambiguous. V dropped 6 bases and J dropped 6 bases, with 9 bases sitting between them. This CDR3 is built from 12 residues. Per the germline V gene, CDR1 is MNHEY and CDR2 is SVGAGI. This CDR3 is CASRTSENTIYF. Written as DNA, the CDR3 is TGTGCCAGCAGGACATCAGAAAACACCATATATTTT.

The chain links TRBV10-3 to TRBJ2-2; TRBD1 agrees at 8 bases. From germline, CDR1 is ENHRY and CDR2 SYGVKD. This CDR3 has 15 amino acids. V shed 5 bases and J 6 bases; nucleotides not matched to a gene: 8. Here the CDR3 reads CAISFRDRTAGELFF. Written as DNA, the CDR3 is TGTGCCATCAGTTTCCGGGACAGGACAGCCGGGGAGCTGTTTTTT.

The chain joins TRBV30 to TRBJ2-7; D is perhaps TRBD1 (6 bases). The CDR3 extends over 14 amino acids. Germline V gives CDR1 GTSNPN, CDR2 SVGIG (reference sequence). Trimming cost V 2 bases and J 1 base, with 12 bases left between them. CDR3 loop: CAWSLGAGSYEQYF. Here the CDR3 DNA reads TGTGCCTGGAGTTTGGGGGCGGGTTCCTACGAGCAGTACTTC.

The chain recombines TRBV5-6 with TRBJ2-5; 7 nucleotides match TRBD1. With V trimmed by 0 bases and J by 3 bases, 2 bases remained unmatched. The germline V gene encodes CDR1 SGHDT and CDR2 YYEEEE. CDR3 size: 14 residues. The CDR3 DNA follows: TGTGCCAGCAGCTTGGGAGGGGGCGAAGAGACCCAGTACTTC. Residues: CASSLGGGEETQYF. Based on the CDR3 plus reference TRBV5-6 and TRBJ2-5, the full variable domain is DAGVTQSPTHLIKTRGQQVTLRCSPKSGHDTVSWYQQALGQGPQFIFQYYEEEERQRGNFPDRFSGHQFPNYSSELNVNALLLGDSALYLCASSLGGGEETQYFGPGTRLLVL.

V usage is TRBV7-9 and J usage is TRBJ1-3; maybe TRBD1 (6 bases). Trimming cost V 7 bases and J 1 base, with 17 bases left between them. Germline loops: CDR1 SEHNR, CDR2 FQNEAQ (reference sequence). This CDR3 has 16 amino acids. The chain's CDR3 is CASNIQGRISGNTIYF. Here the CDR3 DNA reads TGTGCCAGCAACATACAGGGCCGTATATCTGGAAACACCATATATTTT. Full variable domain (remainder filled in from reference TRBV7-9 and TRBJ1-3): DTGVSQNPRHKITKRGQNVTFRCDPISEHNRLYWYRQTLGQGPEFLTYFQNEAQLEKSRLLSDRFSAERPKGSFSTLEIQRTEQGDSAMYLCASNIQGRISGNTIYFGEGSWLTVV.

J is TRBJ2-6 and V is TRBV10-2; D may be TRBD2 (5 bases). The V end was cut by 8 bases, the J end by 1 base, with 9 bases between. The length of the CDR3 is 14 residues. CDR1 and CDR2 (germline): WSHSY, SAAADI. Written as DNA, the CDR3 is TGCGCCAGCTCGGAGGTATCTGGGGCCAACGTCCTGACTTTC. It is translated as CASSEVSGANVLTF.

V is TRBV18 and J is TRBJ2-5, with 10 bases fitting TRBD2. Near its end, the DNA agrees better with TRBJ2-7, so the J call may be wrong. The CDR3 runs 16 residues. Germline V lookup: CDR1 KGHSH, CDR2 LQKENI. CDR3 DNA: TGTGCCAGCTCACTAGGACTAGCGGCCTCCGGGGGCGAGCAGTACTTC. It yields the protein CASSLGLAASGGEQYF.

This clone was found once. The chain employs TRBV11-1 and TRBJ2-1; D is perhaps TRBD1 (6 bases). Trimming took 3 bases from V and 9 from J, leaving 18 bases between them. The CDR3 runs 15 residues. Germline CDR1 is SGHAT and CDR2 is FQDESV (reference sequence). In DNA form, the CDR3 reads TGTGCCAGCAGCTTCCTGACAGGCGCCGGTAGTGAGCAGTTCTTC. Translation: CASSFLTGAGSEQFF.

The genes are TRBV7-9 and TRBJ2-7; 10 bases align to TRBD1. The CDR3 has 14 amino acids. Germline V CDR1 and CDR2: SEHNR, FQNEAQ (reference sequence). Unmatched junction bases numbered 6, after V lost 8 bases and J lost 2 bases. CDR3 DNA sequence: TGTGCCAGCGGTCCGGGACAGGGGCCCTACGAGCAGTACTTC. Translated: CASGPGQGPYEQYF. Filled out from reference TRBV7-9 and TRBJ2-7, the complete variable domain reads DTGVSQNPRHKITKRGQNVTFRCDPISEHNRLYWYRQTLGQGPEFLTYFQNEAQLEKSRLLSDRFSAERPKGSFSTLEIQRTEQGDSAMYLCASGPGQGPYEQYFGPGTRLTVT.

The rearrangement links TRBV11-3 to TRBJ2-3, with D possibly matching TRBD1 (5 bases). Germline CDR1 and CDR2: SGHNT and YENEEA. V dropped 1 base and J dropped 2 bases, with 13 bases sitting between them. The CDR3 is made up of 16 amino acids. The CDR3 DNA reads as TGTGCCAGCAGCTTAGTAGCAGGGAACCCCACAGATACGCAGTATTTT. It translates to CASSLVAGNPTDTQYF.

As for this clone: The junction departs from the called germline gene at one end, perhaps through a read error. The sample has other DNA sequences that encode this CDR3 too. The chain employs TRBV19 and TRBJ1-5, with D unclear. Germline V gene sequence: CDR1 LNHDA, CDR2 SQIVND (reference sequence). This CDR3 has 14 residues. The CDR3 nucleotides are TGTGCTAGTAGTATGTTAGGGAGTAATCAGCCCCAGCATTTT. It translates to CASSMLGSNQPQHF.

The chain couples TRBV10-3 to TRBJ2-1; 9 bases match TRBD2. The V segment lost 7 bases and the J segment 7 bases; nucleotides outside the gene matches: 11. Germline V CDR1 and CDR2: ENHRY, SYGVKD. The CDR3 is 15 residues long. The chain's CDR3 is CAITSGTSSNNEQFF. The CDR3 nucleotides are TGTGCCATCACGTCGGGGACTAGCAGCAATAATGAGCAGTTCTTC.